Below are 14 T cell receptor beta chains sequenced from a single sample in a study of T cell responses to AZD1222 COVID-19 vaccine. Some clones are missing from TCRdb's copy, which holds only in-frame ones; the method was immunoSEQ multiplex PCR. Of some 140,000 clones listed, roughly nine tenths are singletons. The sample here was peripheral blood, taken on day 0 of AZD1222 vaccination. These receptors came from an adult in good health.

The J gene is TRBJ1-2, the V gene TRBV25-1; D may be TRBD1 (6 bases). V shed 2 bases and J shed 8 bases, with 15 bases lying between them. The CDR3 sequence is 14 residues long. Germline V CDR1 and CDR2: MGHDK, SYGVNS. The CDR3 region has the DNA TGTGCCAGCAGTGAAGTGGCAGGGGACCTAGGCTACACCTTC. Its protein is CASSEVAGDLGYTF.

The gene calls are TRBV14 and TRBJ1-2; D remains ambiguous. The CDR3 loop spans 14 amino acids. From germline, CDR1 is SGHDN and CDR2 FVKESK. V gave up 0 bases and J gave up 1 base, with 6 bases separating them. CDR3 in DNA: TGTGCCAGCAGCCAAGAGTACGGTAACTATGGCTACACCTTC. As protein: CASSQEYGNYGYTF.

The chain is built from TRBV9 and TRBJ2-2, with 12 bases fitting TRBD2. CDR1 SGDLS and CDR2 YYNGEE come from the germline V gene. CDR3 length equals 18 residues. V dropped 0 bases and J dropped 6; count of bases not matched to a gene: 9. CDR3 residues: CASSVASLAGGSAGELFF. The CDR3 DNA sequence: TGTGCCAGCAGCGTAGCTTCTCTAGCGGGAGGGAGCGCCGGGGAGCTGTTTTTT.

The chain joins TRBV6-5 to TRBJ1-1; TRBD1 might be the D (6 bases). Germline CDR1 and CDR2: MNHEY and SVGAGI. V was pared by 2 bases and J by 5 bases, with 9 bases between. The CDR3 consists of 13 residues. The CDR3: CASSYGQGTEAFF. The CDR3 DNA follows: TGTGCCAGCAGTTACGGGCAGGGGACTGAAGCTTTCTTT.

The chain uses TRBV6-2 or TRBV6-3 and TRBJ1-5; 10 bases align to TRBD1. The ends lost 4 bases at V and 2 bases at J; junction bases unmatched: 5. Germline V gene lookup returns CDR1 MNHEY and CDR2 SVGEGT. The CDR3 spans 16 residues. In nucleotides, the CDR3 is TGTGCCAGCAGTTTGTCGACAGGGGGCGGCAATCAGCCCCAGCATTTT. It translates to CASSLSTGGGNQPQHF.

The chain recombines TRBV6-5 with TRBJ1-3, with TRBD1 as a possible D gene (5 bases). V was cut by 0 bases and J by 3 bases, with 9 bases left in between. Germline loops: CDR1 MNHEY, CDR2 SVGAGI. This CDR3 is built from 15 residues. The CDR3 loop is CASSYSGDSGNTIYF. CDR3 sequence (DNA): TGTGCCAGCAGTTACTCGGGTGACAGTGGAAACACCATATATTTT.

This sequence joins TRBV24-1 and TRBJ1-1; possibly TRBD1 for D (6 bases). The length of the CDR3 is 13 residues. The germline V and J ends were trimmed by 6 bases and 3 bases, with 10 bases remaining between them. Per the germline V gene, CDR1 is KGHDR and CDR2 is SFDVKD. Here the CDR3 reads CATSRGTYTEAFF. The CDR3 DNA reads TGTGCCACCAGTAGGGGGACCTACACTGAAGCTTTCTTT.

The chain uses TRBV5-1 and TRBJ2-2, with D possibly called TRBD1 or TRBD2 (5 bases each). The CDR3 totals 15 residues. V lost 6 bases and J 2 bases, leaving 14 bases between the germline ends. Looked up from germline, CDR1 is SGHRS and CDR2 is YFSETQ. Here the CDR3 reads CASNRDGINTGELFF. The DNA of the CDR3 is TGCGCCAGCAATCGGGACGGAATTAACACCGGGGAGCTGTTTTTT.

This chain joins TRBV6-5 and TRBJ2-1, with D hard to call. The CDR3 has 15 residues. The V end was cut by 8 bases, the J end by 1 base, with 15 bases between. The V gene's germline CDR1 is MNHEY and CDR2 SVGAGI. CDR3 protein: CASAHQAVSYNEQFF. For the CDR3, the DNA is TGTGCCAGCGCCCACCAGGCGGTTTCCTACAATGAGCAGTTCTTC.

The count of this clone is one. V and J are TRBV5-1 and TRBJ2-1; 8 bases agree with TRBD2. This CDR3 contains 16 residues. V gave up 1 base and J gave up 3 bases; unmatched junction bases: 6. Germline CDR1 SGHRS, CDR2 YFSETQ. This CDR3 is CASSLSGSGVYNEQFF. DNA of the CDR3: TGCGCCAGCAGCTTGAGCGGGAGTGGGGTCTACAATGAGCAGTTCTTC.

This CDR3 is CSASPGQETQYF. The DNA of the CDR3 is TGCAGTGCTAGTCCAGGACAAGAGACCCAGTACTTC. The rearrangement uses TRBV20-1 and TRBJ2-5; D unresolved. Trimming left V 3 bases short and J 2 bases short, with 7 bases between. Per the germline V gene, CDR1 is DFQATT and CDR2 is SNEGSKA (reference sequence). The CDR3 loop spans 12 amino acids.

This clone was observed a single time. The chain employs TRBV6-5 and TRBJ2-3, with D perhaps TRBD2 (6 bases). The CDR3 consists of 16 residues. CDR1 is MNHEY, CDR2 SVGAGI, per germline. With 0 bases removed from V and 10 bases from J, the gap between germline ends came to 20 bases. CDR3 sequence: CASSYSTGLHGEAQYF. The CDR3 DNA reads TGTGCCAGCAGTTACTCGACGGGACTCCACGGAGAGGCGCAGTATTTT.

The gene calls are TRBV18 and TRBJ1-2; 9 bases align to TRBD1. The V gene's germline CDR1 is KGHSH and CDR2 LQKENI. CDR3 size: 16 residues. J lost 2 bases, V lost 0 bases, and 4 bases had no gene match. Here the CDR3 DNA reads TGTGCCAGCTCACCACCGGGACAGGGAGGAAACTATGGCTACACCTTC. Amino acid sequence: CASSPPGQGGNYGYTF.

The chain recombines TRBV21-1 with TRBJ2-7; TRBD1, the D gene given by the table, was not confirmed from the DNA. TRBV21-1 is noted as a pseudogene. This CDR3 has 19 residues. The CDR3 loop is CASSKDRTGGVGRCYEQYF. The CDR3 DNA follows: TGTGCCAGCAGCAAAGATAGGACAGGGGGCGTTGGTCGGTGCTACGAGCAGTACTTC.